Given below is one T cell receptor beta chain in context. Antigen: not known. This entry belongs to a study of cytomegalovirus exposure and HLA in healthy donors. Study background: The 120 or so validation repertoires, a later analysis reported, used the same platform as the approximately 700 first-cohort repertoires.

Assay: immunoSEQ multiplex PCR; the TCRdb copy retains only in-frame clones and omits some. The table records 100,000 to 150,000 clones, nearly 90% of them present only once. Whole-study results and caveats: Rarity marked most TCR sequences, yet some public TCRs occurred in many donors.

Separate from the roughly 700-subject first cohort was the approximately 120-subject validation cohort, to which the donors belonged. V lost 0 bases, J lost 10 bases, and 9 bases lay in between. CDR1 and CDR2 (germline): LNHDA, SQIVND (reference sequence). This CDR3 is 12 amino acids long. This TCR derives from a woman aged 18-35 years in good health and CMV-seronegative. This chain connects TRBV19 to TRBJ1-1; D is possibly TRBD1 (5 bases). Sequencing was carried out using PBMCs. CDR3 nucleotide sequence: TGTGCCAGTAGTATAGAAAAGGGGCGAGCTTTCTTT. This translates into CASSIEKGRAFF.